Below are 10 T cell receptor beta chains sequenced from a single sample in a study of beta chain features in type 1 diabetes (dated by TCRdb to about 2018). The library was generated by the immunoSEQ multiplex PCR assay. The entire amount of isolated RNA was reverse transcribed using the High Capacity cDNA Reverse Transcription Kit, so the sequenced TCRB transcripts were expressed ones. What TCRdb holds here is the immuneACCESS table cut down to in-frame rearrangements. Part of the clones is not present; checked against another copy, under half of the missing clones reflect an unresolved V gene, and the others are unexplained. This sample is represented by hundreds of thousands of clones; about 14% of them were singletons. The leading ten clones occupy nearly 0.04% of the sample. Overall results and qualifications from the work: Type 1 diabetes patients showed a moderate but significant shortening of TCRB CDR3 length in all four CD4+ subsets.

The antigens these receptors bind are not known. What was sequenced was naive CD4+ T cells from blood. In the paper's terms, the cell subset or site label means: true naive CD4+ T cells. The receptor set was obtained from a man aged 18 to 30 with type 1 diabetes.

This clone has only a few counts. The germline gene is not matched at one end of the junction; a read error may be the cause. The chain recombines TRBV30 with TRBJ2-1; TRBD2 agrees at 10 bases. CDR1 and CDR2 (germline): GTSNPN, SVGIG (reference sequence). This CDR3 is 14 amino acids long. CDR3 region: CAWSSRLAGASGVF. In DNA, the CDR3 is TGTGCCTGGAGTTCTCGGCTAGCGGGGGCCTCCGGTGTCTTC.

The CDR3 DNA reads TGTGCCAGCAGCTTAGGAGACAGAAATGAAAAACTGTTTTTT. Translating it yields CASSLGDRNEKLFF. The rearrangement joins TRBV7-9 to TRBJ1-4; D perhaps matches TRBD1 (5 bases). V lost 1 base, J lost 5 bases, and 8 bases lay in between. Germline V gene sequence: CDR1 SEHNR, CDR2 FQNEAQ (reference sequence). CDR3 length: 14 residues. Full variable domain (missing parts from reference TRBV7-9 and TRBJ1-4): DTGVSQNPRHKITKRGQNVTFRCDPISEHNRLYWYRQTLGQGPEFLTYFQNEAQLEKSRLLSDRFSAERPKGSFSTLEIQRTEQGDSAMYLCASSLGDRNEKLFFGSGTQLSVL.

This clone has just a few counts. This chain connects TRBV7-2 to TRBJ2-5; TRBD1 might be the D (5 bases). Germline V gene data show CDR1 as SGHTA and CDR2 as FQGNSA. V lost 4 bases, J lost 1 base, and 10 bases lay in between. There are 14 residues in the CDR3. CDR3 region: CASSSSRAQETQYF. As DNA, the CDR3 is TGTGCCAGCAGCTCCTCCAGGGCCCAAGAGACCCAGTACTTC. Together with reference TRBV7-2 and TRBJ2-5, the CDR3 gives the full variable domain: GAGVSQSPSNKVTEKGKDVELRCDPISGHTALYWYRQSLGQGLEFLIYFQGNSAPDKSGLPSDRFSAERTGGSVSTLTIQRTQQEDSAVYLCASSSSRAQETQYFGPGTRLLVL.

This clone was counted between two and nine times. The chain uses TRBV6-1 and TRBJ1-1; the D gene is possibly TRBD1 (5 bases). Deletions cut 2 bases from V and 6 bases from J, with 13 bases between. Germline lookup yields CDR1 MNHNS and CDR2 SASEGT. CDR3 length: 14 residues. CDR3 residues: CASSEFIGAAEAFF. For the CDR3, the DNA is TGTGCCAGCAGTGAATTTATAGGGGCCGCTGAAGCTTTCTTT.

This clone turned up a few times. The chain is built from TRBV25-1 and TRBJ2-5, with TRBD2 matching over 12 bases. The junction had 7 bases not matched to a gene; V was cut back by 3 bases and J by 2 bases. CDR1 and CDR2 from the germline V gene are MGHDK and SYGVNS. The CDR3 spans 17 residues. CDR3 nucleotides: TGTGCCAGCAGTGACCGATTAGGACTAGCGGGACAAGAGACCCAGTACTTC. Translating it yields CASSDRLGLAGQETQYF.

This clone has a handful of counts. Other nucleotide sequences in the sample specify the same CDR3. The gene calls are TRBV9 and TRBJ2-3; TRBD2 is a possible D gene (5 bases). V lost 1 base and J 3 bases, leaving 12 bases between the germline ends. Germline-derived CDR1 and CDR2 are SGDLS and YYNGEE. The CDR3 loop spans 15 amino acids. Here the CDR3 reads CASSVLGSGTDTQYF. The CDR3 DNA follows: TGTGCCAGCAGCGTATTAGGGAGTGGGACAGATACGCAGTATTTT. The full variable domain, rest sourced from reference TRBV9 and TRBJ2-3, is DSGVTQTPKHLITATGQRVTLRCSPRSGDLSVYWYQQSLDQGLQFLIQYYNGEERAKGNILERFSAQQFPDLHSELNLSSLELGDSALYFCASSVLGSGTDTQYFGPGTRLTVL.

This clone occurred a few times. This sequence joins TRBV30 and TRBJ1-5, with unresolved D. Germline CDR1 is GTSNPN and CDR2 is SVGIG (reference sequence). The CDR3 covers 16 residues. V was pared by 4 bases and J by 4 bases, with 20 bases between. In DNA, the CDR3 is TGTGCCTGGACCCCGCGGGGTGAAGGTATGAATCAGCCCCAGCATTTT. It yields the protein CAWTPRGEGMNQPQHF.

V is TRBV29-1 and J is TRBJ1-1; TRBD1 is a possible D gene (5 bases). CDR3 size: 13 residues. The germline gives CDR1 SQVTM, CDR2 ANQGSEA. Trimming cost V 5 bases and J 0 bases, with 10 bases left between them. CDR3 DNA: TGCAGCGTTACGACAGCTATGAACACTGAAGCTTTCTTT. Translating gives CSVTTAMNTEAFF.

This sequence joins TRBV14 and TRBJ1-2; tentative D call: TRBD1 (5 bases). The CDR3 sequence is 15 residues long. The V gene's germline CDR1 is SGHDN and CDR2 FVKESK. Trimming removed 0 bases at V and 5 bases at J, with 13 bases between. CDR3 nucleotide sequence: TGTGCCAGCAGCCAAGAGTGGGACGGATTATATGGCTACACCTTC. Translating it yields CASSQEWDGLYGYTF. The full variable domain, with the rest looked up from reference TRBV14 and TRBJ1-2, is EAGVTQFPSHSVIEKGQTVTLRCDPISGHDNLYWYRRVMGKEIKFLLHFVKESKQDESGMPNNRFLAERTGGTYSTLKVQPAELEDSGVYFCASSQEWDGLYGYTFGSGTRLTVV.

This sequence joins TRBV28 and TRBJ2-1; possible D gene TRBD2, 6 bases. V was clipped by 7 bases and J by 2 bases, with 12 bases between them. The CDR3 totals 14 residues. The V gene's germline CDR1 is MDHEN and CDR2 SYDVKM. The CDR3 region is CASNEGLPYNEQFF. The CDR3 region has the DNA TGTGCCAGCAACGAGGGACTCCCCTACAATGAGCAGTTCTTC.